The next 19 T cell receptor beta chains were all read from a single sample in a study of blood T cell repertoires in COVID-19. Method: immunoSEQ multiplex PCR; TCRdb's copy keeps in-frame clones and lacks some. This sample has almost 250,000 clones, with around 85% found just once. Specimen: PBMCs or T cells enriched from blood (not recorded which). The receptor set was obtained from a woman aged 45-65 years with acute COVID-19.

As DNA, the CDR3 is TGTGCCATCAGTGAGACGGACAGGGCCAATTCACCCCTCCACTTT. Translated: CAISETDRANSPLHF. The chain links TRBV10-3 to TRBJ1-6, with TRBD1 identical over 8 bases. The ends lost 2 bases at V and 7 bases at J; junction bases unmatched: 4. Germline loops: CDR1 ENHRY, CDR2 SYGVKD. CDR3 size: 15 residues.

This clone came up once. The rearrangement uses TRBV28 and TRBJ1-2; the match to TRBD1 covers 7 bases. The V and J ends lost 6 bases and 4 bases, in that order; junction bases with no gene match: 14. CDR1 is MDHEN, CDR2 SYDVKM, per germline. This CDR3 comprises 16 residues. The DNA for the CDR3 is TGTGCCAGCAGCCGCAATTCAGGGGGTGCCCGCTATGGCTACACCTTC. It is translated as CASSRNSGGARYGYTF.

V gene TRBV27 combines with J gene TRBJ1-6; 7 nucleotides line up with TRBD1. Trimming took 6 bases from V and 7 from J; bases not matched to a gene: 6. Germline assignment: CDR1 MNHEY and CDR2 SMNVEV (reference sequence). The CDR3 spans 14 residues. CDR3 nucleotides: TGTGCCAGCAGCGCACAGGGGACAAATTCACCCCTCCACTTT. Amino acid sequence: CASSAQGTNSPLHF.

The chain recombines TRBV14 with TRBJ1-3; perhaps TRBD1 as D (6 bases). CDR1 and CDR2 from the germline V gene are SGHDN and FVKESK. V was pared by 6 bases and J by 3 bases, with 15 bases between. This CDR3 spans 15 amino acids. The CDR3 DNA reads as TGTGCCAGCAGTTCCTTCACAGGGATTGGAAACACCATATATTTT. This sequence encodes CASSSFTGIGNTIYF.

The chain uses TRBV19 and TRBJ1-5, with 7 positions matching TRBD1. The V gene's germline CDR1 is LNHDA and CDR2 SQIVND (reference sequence). The CDR3 spans 16 residues. The J segment lost 0 bases and the V segment lost 4 bases, leaving 6 bases of the junction unmatched. The CDR3 protein is CASSNEQGFSNQPQHF. The DNA for the CDR3 is TGTGCCAGTAGTAACGAACAGGGGTTTAGCAATCAGCCCCAGCATTTT.

This chain joins TRBV5-3 and TRBJ2-7; tentative D call: TRBD2 (5 bases). TRBV5-3 is filed as an ORF, its function uncertain. The CDR3 contains 14 residues. Here the CDR3 DNA reads TGTGCAACTAAATCCACTAGGGTGACCTACGAGCAGTACTTC. Translated, it gives CATKSTRVTYEQYF.

This chain uses TRBV5-6 with TRBJ1-2; 9 positions match TRBD1. This CDR3 spans 15 amino acids. Trimming cost V 4 bases and J 2 bases; bases outside gene matches: 6. The V gene's germline CDR1 is SGHDT and CDR2 YYEEEE. The CDR3 DNA reads TGTGCCAGCAGCCCGGATGGACAGGGGAACTATGGCTACACCTTC. It translates to CASSPDGQGNYGYTF. The full variable domain, in which reference TRBV5-6 and TRBJ1-2 provide the parts outside the CDR3, is DAGVTQSPTHLIKTRGQQVTLRCSPKSGHDTVSWYQQALGQGPQFIFQYYEEEERQRGNFPDRFSGHQFPNYSSELNVNALLLGDSALYLCASSPDGQGNYGYTFGSGTRLTVV.

Concerning this clone itself: The junction shows a germline mismatch at one end, possibly a read error. The chain employs TRBV7-7 and TRBJ2-3, with 8 bases identical to TRBD2. The CDR3 contains 14 residues. Germline CDR1 reads SSHAT; CDR2 reads FNYEAQ (reference sequence). The CDR3 sequence: CASSISGEVDTQYF. CDR3 sequence (DNA): TGTGCTAGCAGTATTAGCGGGGAAGTAGATACGCAGTATTTT.

This chain joins TRBV18 and TRBJ1-2, with D tentatively TRBD1 (6 bases). Germline values: CDR1 KGHSH, CDR2 LQKENI. V was cut by 3 bases and J by 6 bases, with 17 bases left in between. The CDR3 length is 15 residues. CDR3 DNA sequence: TGTGCCAGCTCACCCCGGGGGGCGAAAAACGATGGCTACACCTTC. Amino acid sequence: CASSPRGAKNDGYTF.

The V gene is TRBV7-2, the J gene TRBJ2-7; TRBD2 matches 13 bases. J gave up 0 bases and V 5 bases, and 7 bases lay outside the gene matches. From germline, CDR1 is SGHTA and CDR2 FQGNSA. The CDR3 runs to 17 residues. The CDR3 protein is CASSLPTSGRSSYEQYF. As DNA, the CDR3 is TGTGCCAGCAGCCTCCCGACTAGCGGGAGGAGCTCCTACGAGCAGTACTTC.

The chain uses TRBV30 and TRBJ2-5, with TRBD2 identical over 10 bases. The V gene's germline CDR1 is GTSNPN and CDR2 SVGIG (reference sequence). The CDR3 runs 16 residues. V trimming: 8 bases; J trimming: 2 bases; junction bases outside the gene matches: 14. The CDR3 bases are TGTGCCGGATACAAGAGGCTAGCGGGGGCTCAAGAGACCCAGTACTTC. Translation gives CAGYKRLAGAQETQYF.

The rearrangement links TRBV30 to TRBJ1-5, with 8 bases aligning to TRBD1. Trimming took 2 bases from V and 7 from J; bases not matched to a gene: 10. CDR1 and CDR2 (germline): GTSNPN, SVGIG (reference sequence). The CDR3 runs 15 residues. The CDR3 sequence: CAWSRGTGSGQPQHF. In DNA, the CDR3 is TGTGCCTGGAGTAGGGGGACAGGATCGGGACAGCCCCAGCATTTT.

This chain joins TRBV6-4 and TRBJ1-1; 10 nucleotides agree with TRBD1. The V gene's germline CDR1 is MRHNA and CDR2 SNTAGT. Losses at the gene ends were 4 bases for V and 6 bases for J; bases not matched to a gene: 5. CDR3 length equals 14 residues. For the CDR3, the DNA is TGTGCCAGCAGTGCGACAGGGGGCGCCTCTGAAGCTTTCTTT. Its protein is CASSATGGASEAFF.

The rearrangement joins TRBV19 to TRBJ2-5; 8 bases are shared with TRBD1. J was trimmed by 4 bases and V by 3 bases; bases with no gene match: 13. Germline CDR1 reads LNHDA; CDR2 reads SQIVND (reference sequence). The CDR3 loop spans 17 amino acids. The CDR3 protein is CASSIKASQGARETQYF. CDR3 DNA: TGTGCCAGTAGTATCAAAGCTTCCCAGGGGGCTAGAGAGACCCAGTACTTC.

The rearrangement uses TRBV30 and TRBJ2-1; a possible D gene is TRBD1 (6 bases). Between the trimmed V and J ends, which lost 0 bases and 9 bases, there was a span of 15 bases. Germline V lookup: CDR1 GTSNPN, CDR2 SVGIG (reference sequence). The length of the CDR3 is 14 residues. CDR3 in DNA: TGTGCCTGGAGTGTACTGCCGGCGACAGGTGAGCAGTTCTTC. Its translation: CAWSVLPATGEQFF. The full variable domain, its missing parts supplied by reference TRBV30 and TRBJ2-1, is SQTIHQWPATLVQPVGSPLSLECTVEGTSNPNLYWYRQAAGRGLQLLFYSVGIGQISSEVPQNLSASRPQDRQFILSSKKLLLSDSGFYLCAWSVLPATGEQFFGPGTRLTVL.

V and J are TRBV30 and TRBJ1-5; 7 bases line up with TRBD1. J lost 2 bases, V lost 0 bases, and 1 base had no gene match. Germline V gives CDR1 GTSNPN, CDR2 SVGIG (reference sequence). CDR3 length: 14 residues. The CDR3 DNA follows: TGTGCCTGGAGTGTGGGACAGCGCAATCAGCCCCAGCATTTT. Its protein is CAWSVGQRNQPQHF. The whole variable domain, remainder taken from reference TRBV30 and TRBJ1-5, is SQTIHQWPATLVQPVGSPLSLECTVEGTSNPNLYWYRQAAGRGLQLLFYSVGIGQISSEVPQNLSASRPQDRQFILSSKKLLLSDSGFYLCAWSVGQRNQPQHFGDGTRLSIL.

V gene TRBV3-1 (or the pseudogene TRBV3-2) combines with J gene TRBJ1-2; D is uncertain. Germline assignment: CDR1 LGHDT and CDR2 YNNKEL (reference sequence). The V end lost 3 bases, the J end lost 5 bases, and 16 bases lay between the germline ends. The CDR3 totals 15 residues. In DNA, the CDR3 is TGTGCCAGCAGCCAGAACAGTGCCTCGGGATATGGCTACACCTTC. The encoded protein is CASSQNSASGYGYTF.

The chain carries TRBV15 and TRBJ1-3; 10 nucleotides line up with TRBD1. Per germline, CDR1 LNHNV and CDR2 YYDKDF (reference sequence). This CDR3 spans 15 amino acids. V trimming: 8 bases; J trimming: 4 bases; junction bases outside the gene matches: 8. CDR3 sequence: CATQGTGDRGNTIYF. For the CDR3, the DNA is TGTGCCACCCAGGGGACAGGGGATCGAGGAAACACCATATATTTT.

The chain uses TRBV19 and TRBJ1-3; no reliable D call. This CDR3 spans 14 amino acids. V was clipped by 3 bases and J by 0 bases, with 6 bases between them. The germline V gene encodes CDR1 LNHDA and CDR2 SQIVND (reference sequence). DNA for the CDR3: TGTGCCAGTAGTATTTCCAGCTCTGGAAACACCATATATTTT. Protein product: CASSISSSGNTIYF.